This T cell receptor beta chain was obtained from a study of OX40 agonist ivuxolimab in advanced cancers. Turning to the overall study: The costimulatory receptor OX40 (CD134) was targeted by ivuxolimab, a fully human IgG2 agonistic monoclonal antibody. Intravenous ivuxolimab was administered to patients every 2 weeks at six dose levels: 0.01, 0.1, 0.3, 1.5, 3 and 10 mg/kg. Among the 52 dose-escalation patients, 19 had hepatocellular carcinoma, roughly 15 melanoma, 9 renal cell carcinoma and 9 head and neck cancer. A male proportion of under 85% and a mean age of roughly 55 years, ranging from roughly 23 to 90, were recorded for the dose-escalation cohort. Patients were allowed to have had prior anti-PD-1, anti-PD-L1 or anti-CTLA-4 therapy, and around 43% of the dose-escalation patients had been treated with checkpoint inhibitors. Partial responses were achieved by three dose-escalation patients, of whom one had hepatocellular carcinoma and two had cutaneous melanoma. Peripheral TCRbeta sequencing was intended to test whether TCR sequence diversity was altered and clonal T-cell expansion was caused by ivuxolimab. The paper describes the monotherapy dose-escalation part (N of about 57 patients) of the phase I trial of ivuxolimab. The research as a whole found: Low levels of normalized T-cell clonal expansion were also shown by some nonresponding patients. At doses of 0.1 to 3.0 mg/kg, clonal expansion of both CD4+ and CD8+ blood T cells was observed from baseline to week 6. After ivuxolimab, expanded clones were on average more numerous among CD8+ T cells than among CD4+ T cells. In the 0.1-3.0 mg/kg groups, partial responders were among the patients with the lowest normalized peripheral clonal expansion, particularly in CD8+ T cells. The antigen specificity of the clonally expanded peripheral T cells was not determined.

Concerning this clone itself: Its antigen is unknown. Qualities for individual bases were not recorded, and no much larger clone is one base off.

Cut back by 5 bases and 3 bases, the V and J ends lie 14 bases apart. For CDR1 and CDR2, the germline V gene lists SGHAT and FQNNGV. The CDR3 has 14 amino acids, counting the end cysteine and phenylalanine. Only the CDR3 portion is preserved as DNA: 42 bases, with reading frame beginning at the first base. Genomic DNA was isolated from the sorted cells so that the TCRbeta CDR3 region could be sequenced. The immunoSEQ Assay was used to sequence the TCRbeta CDR3 regions. Here the immuneACCESS table is served through TCRdb, limited to in-frame sequences with V and J called. Missing clones are a known gap in these copies; in checked studies unresolved V genes cover under half, and the rest lacks a known reason. The sample table lists 40,000 to 45,000 clones, around 88% of them with a count of one. The ten largest clones capture around an eighth of the sample. The trial excluded patients who had a history of autoimmune disease or were on systemic immunosuppression. Peripheral blood for TCR sequencing was drawn from every dose cohort at baseline, at cycle 4 day 1 and at cycle 7 day 1. The samples were taken from a phase I, first-in-human, multicenter, open-label dose-escalation trial of ivuxolimab. The trial enrolled adults with locally advanced or metastatic head and neck squamous cell, hepatocellular, melanoma or renal cell carcinoma. CD4+ and CD8+ T cells were sorted separately from peripheral blood before TCR sequencing.

The sequenced sample was CD4+ or CD8+ T cells sorted from blood, obtained in a trial of the OX40 agonist ivuxolimab. Recombination connected TRBV11-2 to TRBJ2-7; the D gene is unclear. This clonotype was obtained from an adult with an advanced solid tumor such as melanoma, head and neck, liver or kidney cancer. The DNA sequence is as follows: TGTGCCAGCAGCCGATCGGCAGAAATCTACGAGCAGTACTTC. The encoded protein is CASSRSAEIYEQYF.